This entry lists 13 T cell receptor beta chains sequenced from one sample in a study of OX40 agonist ivuxolimab in advanced cancers. Produced via immunoSEQ multiplex PCR; TCRdb's table is partial and in-frame only. The top ten hold roughly 7% of the sample, which has tens of thousands of clones, 80% seen once. Here the sequenced sample was CD4+ or CD8+ T cells sorted from blood, taken in a trial of the OX40 agonist ivuxolimab. These receptors all come from an adult with an advanced solid tumor such as melanoma, head and neck, liver or kidney cancer.

The V and J genes are TRBV9 and TRBJ1-3, with a possible D match to TRBD1 (6 bases). Germline CDR1 and CDR2: SGDLS and YYNGEE. The CDR3 has 16 amino acids. The V end lost 0 bases, the J end lost 1 base, and 11 bases lay between the germline ends. The CDR3 bases are TGTGCCAGCAGCGTAGACGGCAGGGGATCTGGAAACACCATATATTTT. It encodes CASSVDGRGSGNTIYF.

The V and J genes are TRBV2 and TRBJ2-3; no clear D. The CDR3 runs to 15 residues. Trimming took 7 bases from V and 0 from J, leaving 14 bases between them. Germline lookup yields CDR1 SNHLY and CDR2 FYNNEI. CDR3 bases: TGTGCCAGCATCCCCGTGATACCTAGCACAGATACGCAGTATTTT. Translation gives CASIPVIPSTDTQYF.

The V and J genes are TRBV6-5 and TRBJ1-2, with D unclear. The ends were cut back, 5 bases at V and 3 bases at J, with 10 bases in the middle. The V gene's germline CDR1 is MNHEY and CDR2 SVGAGI. This CDR3 spans 13 amino acids. CDR3 protein: CASSAQDYYGYTF. The CDR3 nucleotides read TGTGCCAGCAGTGCTCAGGACTACTATGGCTACACCTTC.

The V call is TRBV5-6, the J call TRBJ2-5; D is possibly TRBD1 or TRBD2 (5 bases each). The CDR3 sequence is 16 residues long. Trimming shortened V by 0 bases and J by 0 bases, and 12 bases separated the two germline ends. CDR1 is SGHDT, CDR2 YYEEEE, per germline. As DNA, the CDR3 is TGTGCCAGCAGCTTGGCGCCCGGGACGTACCAAGAGACCCAGTACTTC. Translation: CASSLAPGTYQETQYF.

This clone was observed a handful of times. The gene calls are TRBV7-9 and TRBJ2-7, with D uncertain. The CDR3 is 14 residues long. V was clipped by 2 bases and J by 2 bases, with 10 bases between them. Looked up from germline, CDR1 is SEHNR and CDR2 is FQNEAQ (reference sequence). CDR3 protein: CASSLSAATYEQYF. The CDR3 DNA follows: TGTGCCAGCAGCTTAAGCGCGGCTACCTACGAGCAGTACTTC.

This rearrangement joins TRBV11-2 to TRBJ2-3; 9 positions agree with TRBD2. V gave up 3 bases and J gave up 5 bases; unmatched junction bases: 9. The germline CDR1 and CDR2 sequences are SGHAT and FQNNGV. The CDR3 totals 16 residues. CDR3 region: CASSFALAGSGDTQYF. The CDR3 DNA reads TGTGCCAGCAGCTTCGCTCTAGCGGGATCGGGAGATACGCAGTATTTT.

The V and J genes are TRBV6-6 and TRBJ2-7, with D perhaps TRBD1 (6 bases). Trimming took off 6 bases at V and 3 bases at J, with 12 bases between the two ends. Germline lookup yields CDR1 MNHNY and CDR2 SVGAGI (reference sequence). This CDR3 contains 13 residues. CDR3 nucleotide sequence: TGTGCCAGCAGACCTTCAGGGGACTACGAGCAGTACTTC. It codes for CASRPSGDYEQYF.

This chain connects TRBV29-1 to TRBJ2-5; D gene uncertain. This CDR3 spans 12 amino acids. Trimming left V 6 bases short and J 0 bases short, with 8 bases between. CDR1 is SQVTM and CDR2 is ANQGSEA in the germline V gene. The CDR3 sequence: CSVWWDQETQYF. As DNA, the CDR3 is TGCAGCGTCTGGTGGGACCAAGAGACCCAGTACTTC.

This chain connects TRBV5-5 to TRBJ1-4; no clear D gene. Germline CDR1 is SGHKS and CDR2 is YYEKEE (reference sequence). CDR3 length equals 14 residues. Trimming took 3 bases from V and 3 from J, leaving 9 bases between them. The CDR3 nucleotides read TGTGCCAGCAGCTCTAGGTTTGCTAATGAAAAACTGTTTTTT. This translates into CASSSRFANEKLFF. Looking up the rest from reference TRBV5-5 and TRBJ1-4 gives the full variable domain: DAGVTQSPTHLIKTRGQQVTLRCSPISGHKSVSWYQQVLGQGPQFIFQYYEKEERGRGNFPDRFSARQFPNYSSELNVNALLLGDSALYLCASSSRFANEKLFFGSGTQLSVL.

The chain combines TRBV7-2 with TRBJ1-5, with D perhaps TRBD1 (6 bases). Trimming removed 5 bases from V and 3 bases from J, with 11 bases in between. CDR3 length equals 14 residues. Germline V gene sequence: CDR1 SGHTA, CDR2 FQGNSA. The CDR3 sequence: CASSDGTHNQPQHF. CDR3 sequence (DNA): TGTGCCAGCAGCGACGGGACACACAATCAGCCCCAGCATTTT.

This chain connects TRBV10-1 to TRBJ2-2, with no clear D. The CDR3 consists of 13 residues. Deletions cut 5 bases from V and 10 bases from J, with 14 bases between. Germline V lookup: CDR1 WNHNN, CDR2 SYGVQD (reference sequence). In nucleotides, the CDR3 is TGCGCCAGCAGTCCGGCAGGACGTGAGGAGCTGTTTTTT. Translated, it gives CASSPAGREELFF.

This clone was seen more than once but under ten times. V and J are TRBV6-1 and TRBJ1-6; D might be TRBD1 (6 bases). Trimming shortened V by 2 bases and J by 0 bases, and 8 bases separated the two germline ends. This CDR3 has 16 residues. Germline V CDR1 and CDR2: MNHNS, SASEGT. CDR3 coding DNA: TGTGCCAGCAGTGAAAGGGGGTTCTCCTATAATTCACCCCTCCACTTT. Its translation: CASSERGFSYNSPLHF.

The genes are TRBV5-4 and TRBJ1-1; 8 positions match TRBD1. The trim removed 4 bases at V and 0 bases at J, leaving 14 bases unmatched. There are 18 residues in the CDR3. Germline CDR1 is SGHNT and CDR2 is YYREEE (reference sequence). The DNA of the CDR3 is TGTGCCAGCAGCGCCGGACAGGGACCCCTAGTCCTGAACACTGAAGCTTTCTTT. Translation: CASSAGQGPLVLNTEAFF.